These 22 T cell receptor beta chains were sequenced from one sample in a study of technical replicates of blood from a few donors. Profiled with immunoSEQ multiplex PCR; TCRdb holds only in-frame clones, not every one. The repertoire consists of just under 60,000 clones, with less than 95% occurring once and the leading ten covering roughly 3.1%. Source material: PBMCs. Receptors originate from a human donor in good health. Some clones in this sample may be carry-over from other donors' samples.

This chain links TRBV29-1 with TRBJ1-2; TRBD1 matches at 7 bases. V was clipped by 6 bases and J by 5 bases; unmatched bases: 6. Germline V gives CDR1 SQVTM, CDR2 ANQGSEA. This CDR3 contains 12 residues. The CDR3 DNA follows: TGCAGCGTCAGACAGGGCCCATATGGCTACACCTTC. It translates to CSVRQGPYGYTF.

The chain couples TRBV6-5 to TRBJ2-7, with unresolved D. Trimming pared 2 bases from V and 0 bases from J, leaving 11 bases between. This CDR3 comprises 15 residues. The germline CDR1 and CDR2 sequences are MNHEY and SVGAGI. The CDR3: CASSYAARSSYEQYF. The CDR3 region has the DNA TGTGCCAGCAGTTACGCGGCCAGAAGCTCCTACGAGCAGTACTTC.

The CDR3 bases are TGCGCCAGCAGCCCAAGGACTAGTTTGACCTACGAGCAGTACTTC. Translating it yields CASSPRTSLTYEQYF. The rearrangement uses TRBV4-3 and TRBJ2-7, with 7 bases fitting TRBD2. The V and J ends lost 4 bases and 2 bases, in that order; junction bases with no gene match: 8. The germline V gene has CDR1 LGHNA and CDR2 YSLEER. The CDR3 has 15 residues.

The CDR3 region has the DNA TGCGCCAGCAGCTTGCGTTCACAGGGTGACTACGAGCAGTACTTC. This encodes CASSLRSQGDYEQYF. The rearrangement joins TRBV5-1 to TRBJ2-7; TRBD1 is a possible D gene (6 bases). Germline V gene sequence: CDR1 SGHRS, CDR2 YFSETQ. The CDR3 is 15 residues long. Trimming pared 1 base from V and 3 bases from J, leaving 14 bases between.

V and J are TRBV6-4 and TRBJ2-2, with D possibly TRBD2 on 6 matching bases. Trimming took 4 bases from V and 4 from J, leaving 7 bases between them. This CDR3 has 13 residues. CDR1 and CDR2 from the germline V gene are MRHNA and SNTAGT. The CDR3 nucleotides read TGTGCCAGCAGTGTCGGGGGCACCGGGGAGCTGTTTTTT. Protein sequence: CASSVGGTGELFF.

V usage is TRBV10-1 and J usage is TRBJ2-7; 10 bases are shared with TRBD2. The CDR3 sequence is 15 residues long. Looked up from germline, CDR1 is WNHNN and CDR2 is SYGVQD (reference sequence). Trimming at V came to 7 bases and at J to 3 bases, leaving 9 bases not matched to a gene. DNA of the CDR3: TGCGCCAGCATATCTGGCCTAGCGGGAGACTACGAGCAGTACTTC. Translating gives CASISGLAGDYEQYF.

The genes are TRBV5-4 and TRBJ2-7; 15 bases line up with TRBD2. Looked up from germline, CDR1 is SGHNT and CDR2 is YYREEE (reference sequence). With V trimmed by 4 bases and J by 3 bases, 2 bases remained unmatched. The CDR3 is 15 residues long. The CDR3: CASSGGLAGGYEQYF. The CDR3 coding sequence is TGTGCCAGCAGCGGGGGACTAGCGGGGGGCTACGAGCAGTACTTC.

This clone came up a few times. The chain recombines TRBV5-4 with TRBJ2-7; D might be TRBD2 (6 bases). Trimming took 4 bases from V and 3 from J, leaving 14 bases between them. This CDR3 spans 14 amino acids. The germline gives CDR1 SGHNT, CDR2 YYREEE (reference sequence). The CDR3 nucleotides are TGTGCCAGCAGCGCCGGGACTCTGGACTACGAGCAGTACTTC. This gives the protein CASSAGTLDYEQYF.

This chain links TRBV6-1 with TRBJ2-7; TRBD1 matches 9 bases. Germline V lookup: CDR1 MNHNS, CDR2 SASEGT. CDR3 length: 13 amino acids. Germline trimming cut 4 bases from V and 6 bases from J; bases unmatched to any gene: 4. CDR3 residues: CASSAGQGAEQYF. The CDR3 nucleotides are TGTGCCAGCAGTGCGGGACAGGGAGCCGAGCAGTACTTC.

The genes are TRBV7-8 and TRBJ2-1; the match to TRBD1 covers 8 bases. This CDR3 is built from 14 residues. Germline V CDR1 and CDR2: SGHVS, FQNEAQ. V shed 5 bases and J 7 bases; nucleotides not matched to a gene: 7. Here the CDR3 DNA reads TGTGCCAGCAGCCGCGGACAGGGTAGGAATGAGCAGTTCTTC. Its translation: CASSRGQGRNEQFF. The full variable domain, completed using reference TRBV7-8 and TRBJ2-1, is GAGVSQSPRYKVAKRGQDVALRCDPISGHVSLFWYQQALGQGPEFLTYFQNEAQLDKSGLPSDRFFAERPEGSVSTLKIQRTQQEDSAVYLCASSRGQGRNEQFFGPGTRLTVL.

This chain joins TRBV5-1 and TRBJ2-5; 7 bases agree with TRBD1. Germline assignment: CDR1 SGHRS and CDR2 YFSETQ. This CDR3 contains 13 residues. The V and J ends lost 4 bases and 4 bases, in that order; junction bases with no gene match: 4. CDR3 amino acids: CASSVGTAETQYF. The CDR3 nucleotides read TGCGCCAGCAGCGTCGGGACAGCAGAGACCCAGTACTTC.

The V gene is TRBV10-3, the J gene TRBJ2-4; a weak D match, TRBD2 (6 bases). V was pared by 2 bases and J by 2 bases, with 7 bases between. The CDR3 has 14 amino acids. CDR1 and CDR2 (germline): ENHRY, SYGVKD. The chain's CDR3 is CAISEGGTKNIQYF. Here the CDR3 DNA reads TGTGCCATCAGTGAGGGCGGGACCAAAAACATTCAGTACTTC.

The rearrangement links TRBV5-1 to TRBJ1-1; a weak D match, TRBD1 (6 bases). The CDR3 consists of 16 residues. Trimming pared 4 bases from V and 1 base from J, leaving 17 bases between. From germline, CDR1 is SGHRS and CDR2 YFSETQ. CDR3 sequence (DNA): TGCGCCAGCAGCCCGAACAGCGGACAGCCGAACACTGAAGCTTTCTTT. Protein sequence: CASSPNSGQPNTEAFF.

The gene calls are TRBV4-3 and TRBJ1-1, with D perhaps matching TRBD1 (5 bases). Between the trimmed V and J ends, which lost 3 bases and 1 base, there was a span of 15 bases. This CDR3 has 16 amino acids. Germline V lookup: CDR1 LGHNA, CDR2 YSLEER. The CDR3: CASSHPPPTANTEAFF. In DNA form, the CDR3 reads TGCGCCAGCAGCCACCCCCCCCCGACAGCGAACACTGAAGCTTTCTTT.

The gene calls are TRBV29-1 and TRBJ2-7, with D perhaps matching TRBD2 (6 bases). V lost 7 bases and J lost 3, with 10 bases in between. Germline V gene lookup returns CDR1 SQVTM and CDR2 ANQGSEA. CDR3 length: 11 amino acids. The CDR3, as DNA: TGCAGCGGCGGAGGGCTCTACGAGCAGTACTTC. Translation gives CSGGGLYEQYF.

The gene calls are TRBV4-1 and TRBJ2-3, with 15 bases lining up with TRBD2. CDR3 length: 18 amino acids. In germline, CDR1 is MGHRA, CDR2 YSYEKL. V shed 1 base and J 5 bases; nucleotides not matched to a gene: 7. CDR3 region: CASSQVGLAGGPLDTQYF. The CDR3 DNA follows: TGCGCCAGCAGCCAAGTAGGACTAGCGGGAGGGCCGTTAGATACGCAGTATTTT.

The chain couples TRBV4-3 to TRBJ1-1; 7 nucleotides match TRBD1. V gave up 0 bases and J gave up 5 bases; unmatched junction bases: 9. Germline V CDR1 and CDR2: LGHNA, YSLEER. This CDR3 spans 16 amino acids. CDR3 DNA: TGCGCCAGCAGCCAAGATATTTGGCAGGGGGGAACTGAAGCTTTCTTT. This encodes CASSQDIWQGGTEAFF.

The rearrangement uses TRBV10-3 and TRBJ2-1; D is possibly TRBD1 (6 bases). The CDR3 sequence is 13 residues long. The germline V gene encodes CDR1 ENHRY and CDR2 SYGVKD. V was shortened by 10 bases and J by 3 bases, with 13 bases between the two germline ends. CDR3 residues: CATVGDNYNEQFF. The CDR3 DNA sequence: TGTGCCACGGTAGGGGACAACTACAATGAGCAGTTCTTC.

The chain recombines TRBV7-9 with TRBJ2-1; 11 nucleotides match TRBD2. The V and J ends lost 1 base and 10 bases, in that order; junction bases with no gene match: 9. This CDR3 has 16 amino acids. Germline V gives CDR1 SEHNR, CDR2 FQNEAQ (reference sequence). In DNA form, the CDR3 reads TGTGCCAGCAGCTTAGGAGGTAGCGGGGGGGCTTGGGAGCAGTTCTTC. This codes for CASSLGGSGGAWEQFF.

This rearrangement joins TRBV4-1 to TRBJ1-2; tentative D call: TRBD1 (5 bases). The CDR3 runs 15 residues. V was cut by 5 bases and J by 8 bases, with 21 bases left in between. CDR1 and CDR2 from the germline V gene are MGHRA and YSYEKL. CDR3 sequence (DNA): TGCGCCAGCAGCGTATACCTAGGGGTCGCCGGCGGCTACACCTTC. Its protein product is CASSVYLGVAGGYTF.

This clone was seen just once. The gene calls are TRBV6-5 and TRBJ2-7, with 9 bases lining up with TRBD1. Germline CDR1 MNHEY, CDR2 SVGAGI. V dropped 6 bases and J dropped 5; count of bases not matched to a gene: 5. This CDR3 contains 13 residues. The CDR3 is CASSPDRGNEQYF. The CDR3 region has the DNA TGTGCCAGCAGCCCGGACAGGGGAAACGAGCAGTACTTC.

J is TRBJ2-2 and V is TRBV10-3; the match to TRBD1 covers 7 bases. Trimming at V came to 6 bases and at J to 7 bases, leaving 8 bases not matched to a gene. The germline gives CDR1 ENHRY, CDR2 SYGVKD. The CDR3 runs 14 residues. This CDR3 is CAISDREGDGELFF. The CDR3 nucleotides read TGTGCCATCAGCGACAGGGAAGGTGACGGGGAGCTGTTTTTT.